Following are 4 T cell receptor beta chains from one sample sequenced in a study of CXCR3-negative and CXCR3-positive naive CD8 T cells. Notes on the study in general: Hydrophobicity was higher for TRB CDR3s found in CXCR3-positive naive cells than in CXCR3-negative naive cells.

Through 5' RACE with UMI labels, the TRB cDNA libraries were prepared. TCRdb reprocessed the 5' RACE reads and reports one entry per CDR3 protein, with no DNA. Its listing shows over 55,000 distinct CDR3 sequences. These receptors' targets are unknown. Sequenced material: naive CXCR3+ CD8+ T cells from blood. Subset defined: CD45RO-CCR7+CD27+CD95- naive CD8+ T cells expressing CXCR3 (TNR3+). The origin of the receptors is a human donor in good health. Some clones in this sample may be carry-over from other donors' samples.

The CDR3 sequence: CASSLGSYEQFF. The gene calls are TRBV28 and TRBJ2-1. CDR1 is MDHEN and CDR2 is SYDVKM in the germline V gene. This CDR3 has 12 amino acids.

The rearrangement uses TRBV3-1 and TRBJ2-7; TCRdb reports TRBD1, a call that lacks DNA to check it against. The CDR3 spans 14 residues. The V gene's germline CDR1 is LGHDT and CDR2 YNNKEL (reference sequence). CDR3 amino acids: CASSPGAASYEQYF.

This CDR3 is CASKDGNSNQPQHF. This chain joins TRBV2 and TRBJ1-5; TCRdb's D call, TRBD1, is unchecked because there is no DNA. The CDR3 is made up of 14 amino acids. Per germline, CDR1 SNHLY and CDR2 FYNNEI.

The chain carries TRBV7-9 and TRBJ1-2. Looked up from germline, CDR1 is SEHNR and CDR2 is FQNEAQ (reference sequence). CDR3 length: 15 residues. CDR3 sequence: CASSFSQHTSYGYTF.